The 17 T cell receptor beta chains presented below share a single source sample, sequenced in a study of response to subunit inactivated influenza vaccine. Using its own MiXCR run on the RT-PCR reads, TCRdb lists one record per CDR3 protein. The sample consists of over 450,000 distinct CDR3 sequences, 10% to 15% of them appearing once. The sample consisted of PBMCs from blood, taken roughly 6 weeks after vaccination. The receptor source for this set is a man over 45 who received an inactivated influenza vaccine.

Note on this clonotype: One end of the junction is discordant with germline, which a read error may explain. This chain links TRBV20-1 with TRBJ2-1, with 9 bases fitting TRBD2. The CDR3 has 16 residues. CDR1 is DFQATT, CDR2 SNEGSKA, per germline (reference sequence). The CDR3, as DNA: TGCTGTGCTAGAGTGACTAGCGGAGAGCGGAACAATGAGCAGTTCTTC. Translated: CCARVTSGERNNEQFF.

The CDR3 here is CASSVQGVLLAGGPTDTQYF. CDR3 bases: TGTGCCAGCAGCGTACAGGGGGTCCTACTAGCGGGGGGCCCCACAGATACGCAGTATTTT. The chain uses TRBV9 and TRBJ2-3; TRBD2 matches at 12 bases. In germline, CDR1 is SGDLS, CDR2 YYNGEE. The CDR3 has 20 amino acids. Trimming cost V 1 base and J 2 bases; bases outside gene matches: 14.

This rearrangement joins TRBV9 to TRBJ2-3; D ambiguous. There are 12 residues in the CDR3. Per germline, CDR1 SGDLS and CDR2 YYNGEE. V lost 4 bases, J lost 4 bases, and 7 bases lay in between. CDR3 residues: CASSPDPDTQYF. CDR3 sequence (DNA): TGTGCCAGCAGCCCAGACCCAGATACGCAGTATTTT.

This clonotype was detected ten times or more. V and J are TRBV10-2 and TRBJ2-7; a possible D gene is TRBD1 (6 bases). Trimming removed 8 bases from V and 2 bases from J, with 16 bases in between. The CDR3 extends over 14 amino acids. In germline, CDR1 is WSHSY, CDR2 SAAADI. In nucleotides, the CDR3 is TGCGCCAGCGGGGTACAGGGCTTGGCCTACGAGCAGTACTTC. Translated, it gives CASGVQGLAYEQYF.

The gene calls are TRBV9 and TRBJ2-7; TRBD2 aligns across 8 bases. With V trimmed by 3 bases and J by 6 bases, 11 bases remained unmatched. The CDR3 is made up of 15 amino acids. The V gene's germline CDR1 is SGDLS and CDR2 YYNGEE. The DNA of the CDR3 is TGTGCCAGCAGCGAGTCAGTAGCTAGCGGGTCCGAGCAGTACTTC. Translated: CASSESVASGSEQYF.

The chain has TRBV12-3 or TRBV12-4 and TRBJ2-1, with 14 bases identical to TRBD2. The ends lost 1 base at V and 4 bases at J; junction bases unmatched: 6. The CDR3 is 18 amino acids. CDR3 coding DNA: TGTGCCAGCAGTTTAGTAGTGACTAGCGGGAGGGCTTACAATGAGCAGTTCTTC. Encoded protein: CASSLVVTSGRAYNEQFF.

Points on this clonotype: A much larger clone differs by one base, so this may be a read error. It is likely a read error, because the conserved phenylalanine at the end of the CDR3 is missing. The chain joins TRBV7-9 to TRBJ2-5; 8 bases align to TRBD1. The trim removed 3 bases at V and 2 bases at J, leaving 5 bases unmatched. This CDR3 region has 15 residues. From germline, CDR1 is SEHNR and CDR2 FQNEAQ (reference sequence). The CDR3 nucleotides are TGTGCCAGCAGCTTTGGACAGGGTCGGCAAGAGACCCAGTACTTA. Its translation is CASSFGQGRQETQYL.

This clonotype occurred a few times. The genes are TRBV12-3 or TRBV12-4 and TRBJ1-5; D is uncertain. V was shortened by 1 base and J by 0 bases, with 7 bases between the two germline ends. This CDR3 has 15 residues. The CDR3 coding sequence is TGTGCCAGCAGTTTAGGGCAGACTAGCAATCAGCCCCAGCATTTT. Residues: CASSLGQTSNQPQHF.

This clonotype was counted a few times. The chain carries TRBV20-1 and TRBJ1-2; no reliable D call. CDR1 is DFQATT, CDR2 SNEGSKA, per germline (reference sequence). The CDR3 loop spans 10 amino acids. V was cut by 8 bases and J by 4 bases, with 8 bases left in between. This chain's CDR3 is CSRASYGYTF. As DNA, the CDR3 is TGCAGTCGGGCCAGCTATGGCTACACCTTC.

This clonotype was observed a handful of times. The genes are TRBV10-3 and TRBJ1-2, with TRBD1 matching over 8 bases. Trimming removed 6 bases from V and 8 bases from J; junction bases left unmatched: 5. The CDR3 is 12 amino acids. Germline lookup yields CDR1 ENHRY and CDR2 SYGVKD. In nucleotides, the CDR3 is TGTGCCATCAGCGGACAGGGCCGCGGCTACACCTTC. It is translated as CAISGQGRGYTF.

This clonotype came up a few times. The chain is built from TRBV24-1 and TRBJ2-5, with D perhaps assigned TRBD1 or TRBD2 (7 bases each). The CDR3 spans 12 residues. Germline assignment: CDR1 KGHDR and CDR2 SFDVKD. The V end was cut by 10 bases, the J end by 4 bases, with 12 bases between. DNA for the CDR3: TGTGCCACGGCCAGGGGGGGAGAGACCCAGTACTTC. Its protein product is CATARGGETQYF.

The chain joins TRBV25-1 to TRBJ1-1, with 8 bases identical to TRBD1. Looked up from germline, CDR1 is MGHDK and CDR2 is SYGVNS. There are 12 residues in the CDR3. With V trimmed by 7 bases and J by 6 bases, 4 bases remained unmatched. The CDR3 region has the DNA TGTGCCAGCACGTCAGGGGGCCCTGAAGCTTTCTTT. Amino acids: CASTSGGPEAFF.

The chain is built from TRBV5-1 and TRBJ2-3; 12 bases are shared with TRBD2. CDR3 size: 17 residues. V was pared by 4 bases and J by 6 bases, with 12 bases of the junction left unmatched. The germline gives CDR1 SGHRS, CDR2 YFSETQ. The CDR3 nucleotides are TGCGCCAGCAGCACACCGGGACTAGCGGGCCCGGGCGATACGCAGTATTTT. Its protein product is CASSTPGLAGPGDTQYF. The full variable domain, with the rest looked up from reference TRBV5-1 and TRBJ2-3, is KAGVTQTPRYLIKTRGQQVTLSCSPISGHRSVSWYQQTPGQGLQFLFEYFSETQRNKGNFPGRFSGRQFSNSRSEMNVSTLELGDSALYLCASSTPGLAGPGDTQYFGPGTRLTVL.

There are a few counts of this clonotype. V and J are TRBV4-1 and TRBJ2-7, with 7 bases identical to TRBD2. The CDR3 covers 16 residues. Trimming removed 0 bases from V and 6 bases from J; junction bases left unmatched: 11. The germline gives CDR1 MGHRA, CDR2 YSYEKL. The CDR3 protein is CASSQDVAWRGSEQYF. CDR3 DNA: TGCGCCAGCAGCCAAGATGTAGCGTGGCGGGGGAGCGAGCAGTACTTC.

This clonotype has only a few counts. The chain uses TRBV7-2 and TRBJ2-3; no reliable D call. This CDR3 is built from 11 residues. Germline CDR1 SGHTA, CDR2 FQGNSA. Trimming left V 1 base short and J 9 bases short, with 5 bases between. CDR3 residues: CASSLGVTQYF. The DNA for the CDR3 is TGTGCCAGCAGCTTAGGGGTCACGCAGTATTTT.

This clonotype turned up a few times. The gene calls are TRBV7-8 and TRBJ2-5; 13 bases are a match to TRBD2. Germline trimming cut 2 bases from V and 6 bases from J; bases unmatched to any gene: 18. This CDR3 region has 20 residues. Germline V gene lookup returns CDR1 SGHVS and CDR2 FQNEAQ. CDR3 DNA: TGTGCCAGCAGCTTATTCCTTCAACTAGCGGGGGGGCCGGTCGAACAGACCCAGTACTTC. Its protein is CASSLFLQLAGGPVEQTQYF. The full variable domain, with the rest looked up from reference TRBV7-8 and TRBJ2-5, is GAGVSQSPRYKVAKRGQDVALRCDPISGHVSLFWYQQALGQGPEFLTYFQNEAQLDKSGLPSDRFFAERPEGSVSTLKIQRTQQEDSAVYLCASSLFLQLAGGPVEQTQYFGPGTRLLVL.

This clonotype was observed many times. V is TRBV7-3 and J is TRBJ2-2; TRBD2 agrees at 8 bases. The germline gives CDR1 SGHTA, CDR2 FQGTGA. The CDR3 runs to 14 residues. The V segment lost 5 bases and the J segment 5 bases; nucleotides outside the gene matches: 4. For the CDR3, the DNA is TGTGCCAGCAGCCCCGGACTAGCTACCGGGGAGCTGTTTTTT. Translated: CASSPGLATGELFF.